This T cell receptor beta chain came from a study of Ad26.COV2.S vaccination and SARS-CoV-2 variants. Stated treatment: around 19 received Ad26.COV2.S at low or high dose, single or two shots; about 5 received placebo; per-sample allocation not given. The samples were gathered on day 63 after the first injection of vaccine or placebo. The table came from immunoSEQ multiplex PCR; TCRdb's copy has only in-frame clones and leaves some out. This sample has 350,000 to 500,000 clones, with 85% to 90% found just once. The V and J ends lost 0 bases and 4 bases, in that order; junction bases with no gene match: 6. The length of the CDR3 is 17 residues. Germline CDR1 LNHDA, CDR2 SQIVND (reference sequence).

This clonotype originated in a person aged 18-60 years who received the Ad26.COV2.S COVID-19 vaccine or a placebo. The chain combines TRBV19 with TRBJ1-6; 7 bases fit TRBD1. The sample consisted of peripheral blood, taken in a trial of Ad26.COV2.S vaccine versus placebo. CDR3 DNA sequence: TGTGCCAGTAGTATAGAGCGACAGGGTCCGTATAATTCACCCCTCCACTTT. Translation gives CASSIERQGPYNSPLHF.